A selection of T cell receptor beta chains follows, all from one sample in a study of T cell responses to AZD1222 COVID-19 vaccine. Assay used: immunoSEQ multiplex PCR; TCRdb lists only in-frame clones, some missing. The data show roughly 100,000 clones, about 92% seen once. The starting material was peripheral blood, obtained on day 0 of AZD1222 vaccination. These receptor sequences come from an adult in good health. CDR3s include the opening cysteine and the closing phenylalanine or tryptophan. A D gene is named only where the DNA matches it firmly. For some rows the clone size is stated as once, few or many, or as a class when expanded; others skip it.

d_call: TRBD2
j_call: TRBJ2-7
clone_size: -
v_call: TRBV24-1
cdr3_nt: TGTGCCACCAGTGATCCTTCTAGCGGGAGCGTCTACGAGCAGTACTTC
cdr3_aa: CATSDPSSGSVYEQYF

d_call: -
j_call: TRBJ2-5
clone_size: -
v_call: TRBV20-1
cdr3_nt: TGCAGTGCTAGTGGGAGCCAAGAGACCCAGTACTTC
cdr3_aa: CSASGSQETQYF

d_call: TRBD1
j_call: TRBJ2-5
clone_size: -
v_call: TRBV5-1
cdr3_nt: TGCGCCAGCAGCCCAAAAGCCGGACAGGGGCAGGAGACCCAGTACTTC
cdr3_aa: CASSPKAGQGQETQYF

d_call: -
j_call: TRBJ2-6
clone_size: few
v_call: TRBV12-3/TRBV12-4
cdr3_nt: TGTGCCAGCAGTATGGCTGGGGCCAACGTCCTGACTTTC
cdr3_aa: CASSMAGANVLTF

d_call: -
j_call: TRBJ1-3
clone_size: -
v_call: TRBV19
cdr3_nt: TGTGCCAGTAGTACACAGGGCTCGCGGAACACCATATATTTT
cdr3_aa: CASSTQGSRNTIYF

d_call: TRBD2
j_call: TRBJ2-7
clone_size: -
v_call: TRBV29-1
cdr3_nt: TGCAGCGTCGGGGGGAGACCCTACGAGCAGTACTTC
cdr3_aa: CSVGGRPYEQYF

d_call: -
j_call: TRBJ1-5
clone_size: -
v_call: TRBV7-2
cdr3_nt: TGTGCCAGCAGCTCCCGGATCAATCAGCCCCAGCATTTT
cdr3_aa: CASSSRINQPQHF

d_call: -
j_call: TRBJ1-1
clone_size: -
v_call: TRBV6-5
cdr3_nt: TGTGCCAGCAGATCCGGACAGCTGAACACTGAAGCTTTCTTT
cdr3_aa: CASRSGQLNTEAFF

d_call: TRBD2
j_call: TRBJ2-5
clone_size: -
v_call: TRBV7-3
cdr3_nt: TGTGCCAGCAGCTTCTCTAGCGGGGAAGAGACCCAGTACTTC
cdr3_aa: CASSFSSGEETQYF

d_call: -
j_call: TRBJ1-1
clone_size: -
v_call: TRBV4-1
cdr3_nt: TGCGCCAGCAGCCGCGAGGTGCAGACAAACACTGAAGCTTTCTTT
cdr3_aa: CASSREVQTNTEAFF

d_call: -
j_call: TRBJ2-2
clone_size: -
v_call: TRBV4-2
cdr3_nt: TGTGCCAGCAGCTCTCCGGGAAGGACGGCCGCCGGGGAGCTGTTTTTT
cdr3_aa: CASSSPGRTAAGELFF

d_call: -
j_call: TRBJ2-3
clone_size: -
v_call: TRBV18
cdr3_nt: TGTGCCAGCTCCCCCGGAGGGGGAGGGGCAGATACGCAGTATTTT
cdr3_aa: CASSPGGGGADTQYF

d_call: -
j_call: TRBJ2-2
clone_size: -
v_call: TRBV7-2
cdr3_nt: TGTGCCAGCAGCTTAGGAGAGAACACCGGGGAGCTGTTTTTT
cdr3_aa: CASSLGENTGELFF

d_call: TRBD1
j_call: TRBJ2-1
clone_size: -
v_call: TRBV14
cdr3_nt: TGTGCCAGCAGCCAAGATGTTGGGACAGCTCCGAATGAGCAGTTCTTC
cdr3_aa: CASSQDVGTAPNEQFF

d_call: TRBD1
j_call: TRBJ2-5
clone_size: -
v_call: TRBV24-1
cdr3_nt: TGTGCCACCAGTGACACTGGGACAGGGAAAGAGACCCAGTACTTC
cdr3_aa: CATSDTGTGKETQYF

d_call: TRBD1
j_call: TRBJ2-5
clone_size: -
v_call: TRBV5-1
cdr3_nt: TGCGCCAGCACCCCCGGACAGGTCGGGTACCAAGAGACCCAGTACTTC
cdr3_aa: CASTPGQVGYQETQYF

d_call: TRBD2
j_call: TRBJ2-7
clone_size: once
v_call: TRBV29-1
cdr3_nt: TGCAGCGTTGTGGAATCGAGGTGGCGGGAGGGCCGGGGCGAGCAGTACTTC
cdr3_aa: CSVVESRWREGRGEQYF

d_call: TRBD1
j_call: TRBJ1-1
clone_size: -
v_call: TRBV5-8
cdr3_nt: TGTGCCAGCAGCTTAGGACAGGGGGCCACTGAAGCTTTCTTT
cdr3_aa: CASSLGQGATEAFF

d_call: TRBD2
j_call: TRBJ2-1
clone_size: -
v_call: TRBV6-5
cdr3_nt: TGTGCGATCGGGAGCGGGGGGGCTTTAAATGAGCAGTTCTTC
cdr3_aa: CAIGSGGALNEQFF

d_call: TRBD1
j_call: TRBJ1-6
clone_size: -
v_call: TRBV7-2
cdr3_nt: TGTGCCAGCAGCTTAGTGGGACAGACTAATTCACCCCTCCACTTT
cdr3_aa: CASSLVGQTNSPLHF

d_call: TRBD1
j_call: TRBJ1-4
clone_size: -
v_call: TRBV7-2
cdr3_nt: TGTGCCAGCAGCCCTGGGACAGCCAGAGCAACTAATGAAAAACTGTTTTTT
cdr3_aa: CASSPGTARATNEKLFF

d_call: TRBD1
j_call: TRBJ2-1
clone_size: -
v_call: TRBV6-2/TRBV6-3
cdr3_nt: TGTGCCAGCAGCCCGGGACAGGGATACAATGAGCAGTTCTTC
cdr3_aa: CASSPGQGYNEQFF

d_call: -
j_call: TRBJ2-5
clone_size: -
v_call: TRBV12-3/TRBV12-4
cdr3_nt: TGTGCCAGCAGTTTTTTGCGAGAGACCCAGTACTTC
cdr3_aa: CASSFLRETQYF